These T cell receptor beta chains were read from a single sample in a study of blood T cell repertoires in COVID-19. The table came from immunoSEQ multiplex PCR; TCRdb's copy has only in-frame clones and leaves some out. The table shows over 200,000 clones, with approximately 90% occurring only once. The sequencing sample was made of peripheral blood. Receptors originate from a man younger than 40 with COVID-19, enrolled during active disease. Both conserved end residues are part of each CDR3.

V gene,J gene,CDR3 protein
TRBV3-1/TRBV3-2,TRBJ1-2,CASSQGVLTGGGYGYTF
TRBV6-2/TRBV6-3,TRBJ2-7,CASSYSTTYEQYF
TRBV30,TRBJ2-7,CAWSLRTSGRIMDF
TRBV18,TRBJ1-1,CASSPLDRDAEAFF
TRBV7-3,TRBJ2-7,CASSLQGGAYEQYF
TRBV19,TRBJ2-5,CASTSGTSAWYQETQYF
TRBV30,TRBJ2-7,CAWSPLASEQYF
TRBV6-6,TRBJ1-6,CASHQDYNSPLHF
TRBV6-5,TRBJ1-2,CASTQAPRDYGYTF
TRBV5-6,TRBJ2-7,CASSLWVRVRYEQYF
TRBV6-5,TRBJ1-6,CASSYRTGFYNSPLHF
TRBV4-1,TRBJ2-7,CPHLGSKSSYEQYF
TRBV7-2,TRBJ2-2,CASSLTGGVTGELFF
TRBV7-2,TRBJ2-7,CASSPRDRRLSYEQYF
TRBV9,TRBJ2-1,CASSVSGYPYNEQFF
TRBV18,TRBJ1-2,CASSLGQGALADYGYTF
TRBV20-1,TRBJ2-1,CSGASGNEQFF
TRBV11-2,TRBJ2-7,CASSSPGLGSNEQYF
TRBV19,TRBJ2-7,CASSSRRYEQYF
TRBV27,TRBJ1-1,CASSPLGQGETEAFF
TRBV7-2,TRBJ2-1,CASSPRIQLVRVNEQFF
TRBV14,TRBJ2-7,CASSQDWGHEIYEQYF
TRBV7-2,TRBJ1-4,CASSFGFWGVGEKLFF
TRBV28,TRBJ2-4,CASSLNGIAKNIQYF
TRBV5-1,TRBJ2-1,CASSFSGTEYNEQFF
TRBV5-5,TRBJ2-7,CASSLGLQSYEQYF
TRBV30,TRBJ2-1,CAWSGSGRFNEQFF
TRBV29-1,TRBJ2-2,CSAGGLAGTGELFF
TRBV18,TRBJ2-7,CASSTGRGNYEQYF
TRBV10-3,TRBJ1-1,CAISEGAPGAEAFF
TRBV28,TRBJ1-1,CATTDSLNTEAFF
TRBV3-1/TRBV3-2,TRBJ2-7,CASSQENGRAIYF
TRBV13,TRBJ2-3,CASSLRQGATDTQYF
TRBV3-1/TRBV3-2,TRBJ1-2,CASSQVQGYGYTF
TRBV9,TRBJ2-1,CASSRDWTNEQFF
TRBV13,TRBJ1-6,CASSSGGGFYNSPLHF
TRBV7-8,TRBJ2-1,CASSLFSSSYNEQFF
TRBV28,TRBJ1-2,CASSLQRWGTLNYGYTF
TRBV6-5,TRBJ1-6,CASSPLGGGNSPLHF
TRBV7-2,TRBJ1-4,CASSFYSKDEKLFF
TRBV11-3,TRBJ2-7,CASSRDRDSEQYF
TRBV5-1,TRBJ2-3,CASRYNSGYAYTQYF
TRBV4-3,TRBJ2-7,CASSQTRGSTYEQYF
TRBV4-3,TRBJ1-4,CASSQDGHRGEKLFF
TRBV30,TRBJ2-1,CAWSALANEQFF
TRBV29-1,TRBJ2-7,CSVAGLAGAHEQYF
TRBV4-3,TRBJ1-5,CASSQYYRGGNQPQHF
TRBV5-6,TRBJ2-7,CASSWAGTGAYEQYF
TRBV11-2,TRBJ1-1,CASSRQGVVSEAFF
TRBV7-9,TRBJ1-1,CASSLAPGQGATEAFF
TRBV2,TRBJ2-7,CASTPGTALVYEQYF
TRBV7-9,TRBJ1-3,CASSSSGSSGNTIYF